What follows are 21 T cell receptor beta chains derived from one specimen sequenced in a study of control samples from healthy donors and cancer patients. TCRdb's table, derived via immunoSEQ multiplex PCR, lists solely in-frame clones and lacks some. The profile shows approximately 190,000 clones, roughly nine tenths of them singletons. Sequencing input: blood. These receptors all come from a young man in good health.

The chain is built from TRBV4-1 and TRBJ1-2; TRBD1 is a possible D gene (6 bases). Trimming took off 4 bases at V and 9 bases at J, with 21 bases between the two ends. CDR1 MGHRA and CDR2 YSYEKL come from the germline V gene. This CDR3 contains 15 residues. CDR3: CASSPKSGTTYSYTF. In nucleotides, the CDR3 is TGCGCCAGCAGCCCAAAGTCGGGGACAACTTATAGCTACACCTTC.

This sequence joins TRBV7-3 and TRBJ2-2, with unresolved D. The germline V gene has CDR1 SGHTA and CDR2 FQGTGA. The CDR3 is 14 amino acids. Trimming cost V 4 bases and J 2 bases, with 8 bases left between them. The CDR3 reads CASSSSVNTGELFF. CDR3 nucleotides: TGTGCCAGCAGCTCTTCAGTCAACACCGGGGAGCTGTTTTTT.

A word on this clone: The same CDR3 can be traced to other DNA sequences in this sample. The chain recombines TRBV6-5 with TRBJ1-1; D gene ambiguous. The CDR3 totals 11 residues. Germline CDR1 MNHEY, CDR2 SVGAGI. The V and J ends lost 7 bases and 1 base respectively, with 4 bases between them. The CDR3 region has the DNA TGTGCCAGCATCGGGAACACTGAAGCTTTCTTT. Translation: CASIGNTEAFF.

V is TRBV29-1 and J is TRBJ1-1; maybe TRBD1 (6 bases). The CDR3 extends over 14 amino acids. V was cut by 5 bases and J by 11 bases, with 24 bases left in between. Germline lookup yields CDR1 SQVTM and CDR2 ANQGSEA. The CDR3 nucleotides are TGCAGCGTTACCTCGGCCGGCCCCGAGGGGGAGGCTTTCTTT. This codes for CSVTSAGPEGEAFF.

V usage is TRBV5-8 and J usage is TRBJ1-1; D might be TRBD1 (6 bases). CDR1 and CDR2 (germline): SGHTS, YDEGEE. The germline V and J ends were trimmed by 4 bases and 5 bases, with 15 bases remaining between them. There are 14 residues in the CDR3. Here the CDR3 reads CASSPRVQGTEAFF. CDR3 nucleotides: TGTGCCAGCAGCCCCCGGGTCCAGGGGACTGAAGCTTTCTTT.

The V gene is TRBV19, the J gene TRBJ1-5, with D uncertain. From germline, CDR1 is LNHDA and CDR2 SQIVND (reference sequence). This CDR3 contains 14 residues. V dropped 4 bases and J dropped 3 bases, with 10 bases sitting between them. The CDR3 loop is CASSKQQNNQPQHF. The CDR3 nucleotides read TGTGCCAGTAGTAAACAGCAGAACAATCAGCCCCAGCATTTT.

The chain recombines TRBV5-1 with TRBJ2-7; D is ambiguous. Germline V lookup: CDR1 SGHRS, CDR2 YFSETQ. V lost 0 bases and J 0 bases, leaving 7 bases between the germline ends. This CDR3 has 14 residues. The CDR3 spells CASSLGVLSYEQYF. CDR3 nucleotide sequence: TGCGCCAGCAGCTTGGGGGTTCTCTCCTACGAGCAGTACTTC.

The chain carries TRBV19 and TRBJ1-2, with 8 bases matching TRBD1. J lost 3 bases, V lost 5 bases, and 5 bases had no gene match. Germline V gene sequence: CDR1 LNHDA, CDR2 SQIVND (reference sequence). The CDR3 has 14 amino acids. CDR3 in amino acids: CASSQPGQDYGYTF. CDR3 DNA: TGTGCCAGTAGTCAACCGGGACAGGACTATGGCTACACCTTC.

This clone was seen more than once but under ten times. The J gene is TRBJ2-7, the V gene TRBV7-8; D possibly uses TRBD1 or TRBD2 (5 bases each). Trimming shortened V by 1 base and J by 0 bases, and 16 bases separated the two germline ends. CDR3 length: 17 amino acids. Germline lookup yields CDR1 SGHVS and CDR2 FQNEAQ. CDR3 DNA sequence: TGTGCCAGCAGCTTAGGACTGCTCCGGGACGGCTCCTACGAGCAGTACTTC. Protein sequence: CASSLGLLRDGSYEQYF.

The J gene is TRBJ1-5, the V gene TRBV19; the match to TRBD1 covers 8 bases. The CDR3 is made up of 14 amino acids. Germline CDR1 and CDR2: LNHDA and SQIVND (reference sequence). Trimming removed 8 bases from V and 1 base from J; junction bases left unmatched: 4. The CDR3 spells CASRDRMSNQPQHF. CDR3 bases: TGTGCCAGTCGGGACAGGATGAGCAATCAGCCCCAGCATTTT.

The gene calls are TRBV3-1 (or the pseudogene TRBV3-2) and TRBJ2-5; the match to TRBD2 covers 9 bases. Germline V lookup: CDR1 LGHDT, CDR2 YNNKEL (reference sequence). Trimming took 0 bases from V and 2 from J; bases not matched to a gene: 7. The CDR3 totals 17 residues. CDR3 DNA: TGTGCCAGCAGCCAAGAGGCTCTAGCGGGGTTACAAGAGACCCAGTACTTC. Protein product: CASSQEALAGLQETQYF.

The chain recombines TRBV5-4 with TRBJ2-7, with D possibly matching TRBD2 (5 bases). Germline V gives CDR1 SGHNT, CDR2 YYREEE (reference sequence). Trimming left V 3 bases short and J 4 bases short, with 14 bases between. The CDR3 runs to 14 residues. The CDR3: CASSYGLHDYEQYF. CDR3 coding DNA: TGTGCCAGCAGCTACGGACTGCATGATTACGAGCAGTACTTC.

The CDR3, as DNA: TGCGCCAGCAGCCAAGAGAGCGGGGGGGCGGGTATCTATGAGCAGTTCTTC. Protein product: CASSQESGGAGIYEQFF. The rearrangement links TRBV4-1 to TRBJ2-1; 10 nucleotides align to TRBD2. V lost 0 bases, J lost 8 bases, and 10 bases stayed unmatched. The CDR3 runs 17 residues. The germline CDR1 and CDR2 sequences are MGHRA and YSYEKL.

This chain connects TRBV5-4 to TRBJ1-6; a weak D match, TRBD1 (6 bases). V gave up 0 bases and J gave up 8 bases, with 6 bases separating them. This CDR3 contains 13 residues. The germline CDR1 and CDR2 sequences are SGHNT and YYREEE (reference sequence). The CDR3 protein is CASSLDRDSPLHF. As DNA, the CDR3 is TGTGCCAGCAGCTTGGACAGGGATTCACCCCTCCACTTT.

About this clone: Mismatch with germline at one junction end may stem from a read error. V gene TRBV4-1 combines with J gene TRBJ1-6; D perhaps matches TRBD1 (5 bases). This CDR3 region has 13 residues. Germline V lookup: CDR1 MGHRA, CDR2 YSYEKL. Here the CDR3 reads CASSQDRLGPRVW. The CDR3 coding sequence is TGCGCCAGCAGCCAAGATCGTCTGGGACCGCGGGTTTGG.

This clone was found a few times. The chain carries TRBV5-1 and TRBJ1-5, with 12 bases identical to TRBD1. CDR1 SGHRS and CDR2 YFSETQ come from the germline V gene. V lost 3 bases, J lost 6 bases, and 4 bases stayed unmatched. CDR3 length: 15 amino acids. The CDR3 region is CASSSGQGASQPQHF. In DNA form, the CDR3 reads TGCGCCAGCAGCTCGGGACAGGGGGCAAGTCAGCCCCAGCATTTT.

The chain's CDR3 is CASSKGQGETKNIQYF. The CDR3 DNA is TGTGCCAGCAGCAAAGGACAGGGGGAAACCAAAAACATTCAGTACTTC. J is TRBJ2-4 and V is TRBV21-1; the D segment call TRBD1 is taken from the table without a DNA check. TRBV21-1 is classified as a pseudogene. The CDR3 sequence is 16 residues long.

J is TRBJ2-5 and V is TRBV30, with D perhaps matching TRBD1 (5 bases). The CDR3 length is 13 residues. Between the trimmed V and J ends, which lost 0 bases and 3 bases, there was a span of 8 bases. Germline-derived CDR1 and CDR2 are GTSNPN and SVGIG (reference sequence). DNA of the CDR3: TGTGCCTGGAGTGTGTCGACAGAAGAGACCCAGTACTTC. This codes for CAWSVSTEETQYF.

V is TRBV9 and J is TRBJ2-3; possibly TRBD1 for D (5 bases). V lost 1 base and J lost 1, with 13 bases in between. Germline assignment: CDR1 SGDLS and CDR2 YYNGEE. There are 16 residues in the CDR3. This chain's CDR3 is CASSVSLRAGTDTQYF. For the CDR3, the DNA is TGTGCCAGCAGCGTATCTCTCAGGGCAGGCACAGATACGCAGTATTTT. The whole variable domain, remainder taken from reference TRBV9 and TRBJ2-3, is DSGVTQTPKHLITATGQRVTLRCSPRSGDLSVYWYQQSLDQGLQFLIQYYNGEERAKGNILERFSAQQFPDLHSELNLSSLELGDSALYFCASSVSLRAGTDTQYFGPGTRLTVL.

The rearrangement links TRBV19 to TRBJ1-2; 11 positions match TRBD1. Germline V gene data show CDR1 as LNHDA and CDR2 as SQIVND (reference sequence). Trimming removed 5 bases from V and 7 bases from J; junction bases left unmatched: 3. This CDR3 region has 13 residues. The chain's CDR3 is CASSGQGAGGYTF. Here the CDR3 DNA reads TGTGCCAGTAGTGGACAGGGGGCAGGTGGCTACACCTTC.

The V and J genes are TRBV18 and TRBJ1-1; the match to TRBD1 covers 9 bases. After removal of 1 base from V and 1 base from J, the junction contained 1 base not matched to a gene. Germline CDR1 is KGHSH and CDR2 is LQKENI. This CDR3 has 15 amino acids. CDR3 nucleotide sequence: TGTGCCAGCTCACCACTGGGACAGGGGAACACTGAAGCTTTCTTT. This codes for CASSPLGQGNTEAFF.